The clone carrying this T cell receptor (beta chain) was picked up a small number of times. The antigen is not known. This record comes from a study of T cells in Graves' hyperthyroidism and ophthalmopathy. Background on the study: Peripheral blood was taken when the disease was first diagnosed, before any treatment began.

Study-wide results and limits: Blood also held most thyroid clonotypes expanded beyond 0.001.

TCR beta CDR3 sequences were amplified from RNA transcripts. The TCR CDR3 first-round RT-PCR relied on the HTBI primer set. TCRdb itself ran the multiplex PCR reads through MiXCR, one entry per CDR3 protein. Of hundreds of thousands of distinct CDR3 sequences in the sample, roughly 15% were seen once. V was clipped by 6 bases and J by 1 base, with 19 bases between them. CDR3 size: 16 residues. Per the germline V gene, CDR1 is MGHDK and CDR2 is SYGVNS. The V gene is TRBV25-1, the J gene TRBJ2-7, with a weak D call TRBD1 (6 bases). This sequence was found in a woman aged 50 to 65 with Graves' ophthalmopathy. The sample taken for sequencing was blood. CDR3 region: CASSPRTAGVSYEQYF. Here the CDR3 DNA reads TGTGCCAGCAGCCCTAGGACAGCAGGGGTATCCTACGAGCAGTACTTC.